Here is one TCR beta chain with its context. The antigen remains undetermined. Profiles of TCR beta VDJ and CDR3 were generated from a genomic DNA template. MiXCR, run by TCRdb on the reads, gives a single entry per CDR3 protein. The sample lists approximately 160,000 distinct CDR3 sequences, 35% to 55% occurring once. This entry is derived from a study of CD8+CD57+ T cells in acquired aplastic anemia. As for the study in general: An average of approximately 11 million reads for CD4+ cells was obtained from healthy donors.

Study conclusions and caveats: Researchers reported that CD8+ Simpson's diversity was not significantly different in patients versus controls. Patients and controls shared roughly 28 CD8+ CDR3 sequences, which appeared highly expressed in patients and within their immunodominant clones.

V shed 3 bases, J shed 2 bases, and the junction held 6 bases outside the gene matches. This CDR3 has 15 amino acids. CDR1 and CDR2 from the germline V gene are SGHRS and YFSETQ. The receptor's source is a human donor in good health. The sequenced material came from sorted CD4+, CD8+, or CD8+CD57+ T cells (not recorded which) from PBMCs. The chain recombines TRBV5-1 with TRBJ2-7; TRBD1 matches at 9 bases. CDR3 coding DNA: TGCGCCAGCAGCTCCCCGGGACAGGGAGCCTACGAGCAGTACTTC. Translation gives CASSSPGQGAYEQYF.